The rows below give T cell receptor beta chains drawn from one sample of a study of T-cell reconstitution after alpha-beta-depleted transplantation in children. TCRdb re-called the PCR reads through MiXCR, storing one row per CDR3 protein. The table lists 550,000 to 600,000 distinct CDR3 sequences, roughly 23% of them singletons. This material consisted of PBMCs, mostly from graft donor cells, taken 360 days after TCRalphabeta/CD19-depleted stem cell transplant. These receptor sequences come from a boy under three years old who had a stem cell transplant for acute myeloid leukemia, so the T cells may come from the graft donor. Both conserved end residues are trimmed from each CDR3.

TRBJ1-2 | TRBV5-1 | ASSFGTGELYGYT
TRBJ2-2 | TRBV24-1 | ATSDLPGGGGELF
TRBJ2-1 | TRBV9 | ASSVELAGGLDNEQF
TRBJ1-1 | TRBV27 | ASWAVAGVVNTEAF
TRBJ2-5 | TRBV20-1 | SARPETGLPTPSKETQY
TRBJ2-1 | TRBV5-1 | ASSLKMGGLENEQF
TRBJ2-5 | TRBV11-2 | ASRTIRGLETQY
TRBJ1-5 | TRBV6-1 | ASSRDRAPNQPQH
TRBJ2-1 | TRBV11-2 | ASSLDNGGGGAYNEQF
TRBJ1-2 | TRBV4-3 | ASSQESAGGYT
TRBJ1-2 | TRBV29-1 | SVEVRDYGYT
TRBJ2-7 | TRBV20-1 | SARNRNRYEQY
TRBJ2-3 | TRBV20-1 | SASPVGTDTQY
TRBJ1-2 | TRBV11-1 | ASSPPQTVTIGGYT
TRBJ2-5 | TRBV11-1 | ASSLLGIETQY
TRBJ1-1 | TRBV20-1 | SARRGGPNTEAF
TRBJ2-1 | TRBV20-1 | SARVWPINSYNEQF
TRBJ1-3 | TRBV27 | ASSLNGISGNTIY
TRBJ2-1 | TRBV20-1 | SARFFSGGAINEQF
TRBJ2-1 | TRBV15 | ATSRDGTGLPGDEQF
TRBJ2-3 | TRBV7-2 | ASSLGLASTDTQY
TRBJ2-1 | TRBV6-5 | ASSSPWEGGNEQF
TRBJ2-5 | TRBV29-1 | SVEGDRGRETQY
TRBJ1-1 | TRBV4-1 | ASSLNPTVNTEAF
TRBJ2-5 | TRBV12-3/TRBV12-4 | ASSRGLAGWETQY
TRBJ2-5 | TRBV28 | ASSSTRTGEQETQY
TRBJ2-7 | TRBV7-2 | ASSLWTSTTYEQY